The 17 T cell receptor beta chains presented below share a single source sample, sequenced in a study of blood T cell repertoires in COVID-19. The repertoire was sequenced with immunoSEQ multiplex PCR; TCRdb's copy has only in-frame clones and lacks some. The table includes 200,000 to 250,000 clones, approximately 80% detected once. The sequenced material came from peripheral blood. These TCRs come from a woman aged 80 or older with COVID-19, enrolled during active disease.

The V gene is TRBV5-4, the J gene TRBJ1-3; unclear D gene. Trimming cost V 2 bases and J 0 bases, with 9 bases left between them. Germline V gene data show CDR1 as SGHNT and CDR2 as YYREEE (reference sequence). The length of the CDR3 is 15 residues. The CDR3 sequence: CASSFFSGSGNTIYF. The CDR3 region has the DNA TGTGCCAGCAGCTTTTTCAGCGGCTCTGGAAACACCATATATTTT. Complete variable domain (other parts from reference TRBV5-4 and TRBJ1-3): ETGVTQSPTHLIKTRGQQVTLRCSSQSGHNTVSWYQQALGQGPQFIFQYYREEENGRGNFPPRFSGLQFPNYSSELNVNALELDDSALYLCASSFFSGSGNTIYFGEGSWLTVV.

DNA of the CDR3: TGTGCCAGCAGCTCCGGACTAGCGGGGGGAGAGCAGTTCTTC. Amino acids: CASSSGLAGGEQFF. J is TRBJ2-1 and V is TRBV7-2, with 14 bases aligning to TRBD2. The CDR3 extends over 14 amino acids. V was clipped by 4 bases and J by 10 bases; unmatched bases: 3. CDR1 is SGHTA, CDR2 FQGNSA, per germline. The variable domain in full, with the rest retrieved from reference TRBV7-2 and TRBJ2-1, is GAGVSQSPSNKVTEKGKDVELRCDPISGHTALYWYRQSLGQGLEFLIYFQGNSAPDKSGLPSDRFSAERTGGSVSTLTIQRTQQEDSAVYLCASSSGLAGGEQFFGPGTRLTVL.

V is TRBV3-1 (or the pseudogene TRBV3-2) and J is TRBJ1-3, with TRBD1 matching over 7 bases. Unmatched junction bases numbered 3, after V lost 4 bases and J lost 0 bases. The CDR3 extends over 15 amino acids. Germline assignment: CDR1 LGHDT and CDR2 YNNKEL (reference sequence). The CDR3 DNA sequence: TGTGCCAGCAGCCTGGGACAGAGCTCTGGAAACACCATATATTTT. Protein product: CASSLGQSSGNTIYF.

The V gene is TRBV7-2, the J gene TRBJ2-3, with 7 nucleotides matching TRBD2. The V and J ends lost 5 bases and 0 bases, in that order; junction bases with no gene match: 5. This CDR3 is 15 amino acids long. Germline CDR1 SGHTA, CDR2 FQGNSA. Here the CDR3 DNA reads TGTGCCAGCAGCCCCACTAGCGTTAGCACAGATACGCAGTATTTT. Its translation is CASSPTSVSTDTQYF. Full variable domain (rest looked up from reference TRBV7-2 and TRBJ2-3): GAGVSQSPSNKVTEKGKDVELRCDPISGHTALYWYRQSLGQGLEFLIYFQGNSAPDKSGLPSDRFSAERTGGSVSTLTIQRTQQEDSAVYLCASSPTSVSTDTQYFGPGTRLTVL.

This clone was found once. The genes are TRBV7-2 and TRBJ1-1; no clear D gene. The V and J ends lost 5 bases and 1 base respectively, with 14 bases between them. The CDR3 extends over 15 amino acids. CDR1 and CDR2 from the germline V gene are SGHTA and FQGNSA. The CDR3 here is CASSLTRRPNTEAFF. In nucleotides, the CDR3 is TGTGCCAGCAGCCTTACGCGGCGGCCGAACACTGAAGCTTTCTTT.

For this clone: Other DNA sequences in the same sample also yield this CDR3. The V and J genes are TRBV6-5 and TRBJ1-5; maybe TRBD1 (5 bases). This CDR3 is 14 amino acids long. CDR1 and CDR2 from the germline V gene are MNHEY and SVGAGI. The V and J ends lost 2 bases and 2 bases respectively, with 7 bases between them. As DNA, the CDR3 is TGTGCCAGCAGTTACGCACAGGGCAATCAGCCCCAGCATTTT. The encoded protein is CASSYAQGNQPQHF.

The chain is built from TRBV5-4 and TRBJ1-2; D remains unclear. V was cut by 4 bases and J by 7 bases, with 11 bases left in between. The CDR3 covers 12 residues. Germline CDR1 reads SGHNT; CDR2 reads YYREEE (reference sequence). The CDR3 DNA is TGTGCCAGCAGCCCGGGTCTATTTGGCTACACCTTC. This sequence encodes CASSPGLFGYTF.

V and J are TRBV10-3 and TRBJ1-1; weak D call: TRBD1 (5 bases). Germline values: CDR1 ENHRY, CDR2 SYGVKD. The CDR3 spans 12 residues. Trimming removed 7 bases at V and 7 bases at J, with 13 bases between. CDR3 sequence: CAINGTGSEAFF. The CDR3 coding sequence is TGTGCCATCAACGGGACTGGTAGTGAAGCTTTCTTT.

Concerning this clone itself: At the DNA level, this CDR3 is encoded by other sequences in the same sample as well. This sequence joins TRBV5-4 and TRBJ1-1; TRBD1 matches 7 bases. V lost 1 base and J lost 2; bases outside the gene matches: 2. The CDR3 sequence is 14 residues long. Germline V lookup: CDR1 SGHNT, CDR2 YYREEE (reference sequence). The CDR3 region has the DNA TGTGCCAGCAGCTTGCAGGGGGGAAACACTGAAGCTTTCTTT. As protein: CASSLQGGNTEAFF.

DNA for the CDR3: TGTGCCAGCAGCTTACCTTCTGGGGCCCCTAGGAATGAGCAGTTCTTC. Its protein is CASSLPSGAPRNEQFF. The gene calls are TRBV7-8 and TRBJ2-1, with D maybe TRBD1 (5 bases). In germline, CDR1 is SGHVS, CDR2 FQNEAQ. V lost 2 bases, J lost 7 bases, and 18 bases lay in between. This CDR3 contains 16 residues. The whole variable domain, remainder taken from reference TRBV7-8 and TRBJ2-1, is GAGVSQSPRYKVAKRGQDVALRCDPISGHVSLFWYQQALGQGPEFLTYFQNEAQLDKSGLPSDRFFAERPEGSVSTLKIQRTQQEDSAVYLCASSLPSGAPRNEQFFGPGTRLTVL.

The chain links TRBV5-6 to TRBJ1-2; unclear D gene. Deletions cut 2 bases from V and 4 bases from J, with 9 bases between. CDR1 and CDR2 (germline): SGHDT, YYEEEE. This CDR3 is built from 13 residues. DNA of the CDR3: TGTGCCAGCAGCTTAGAACGGGGCTATGGCTACACCTTC. Protein product: CASSLERGYGYTF.

The chain joins TRBV28 to TRBJ1-4; 7 nucleotides align to TRBD1. CDR1 is MDHEN, CDR2 SYDVKM, per germline. V was pared by 4 bases and J by 7 bases, with 9 bases of the junction left unmatched. CDR3 length: 15 amino acids. The CDR3 DNA reads TGTGCCAGCAGTTCCTCCGGGACAGTTGTTGAAAAACTGTTTTTT. The encoded protein is CASSSSGTVVEKLFF.

The V and J genes are TRBV7-2 and TRBJ1-2; TRBD1 aligns across 9 bases. From germline, CDR1 is SGHTA and CDR2 FQGNSA. There are 15 residues in the CDR3. J lost 4 bases, V lost 6 bases, and 9 bases had no gene match. CDR3: CASSYTGQGVYGYTF. DNA for the CDR3: TGTGCCAGCAGTTATACGGGACAGGGAGTCTATGGCTACACCTTC.

The chain carries TRBV6-2 or TRBV6-3 and TRBJ1-2, with a weak D call TRBD1 (6 bases). The germline V and J ends were trimmed by 2 bases and 6 bases, with 16 bases remaining between them. CDR1 is MNHEY, CDR2 SVGEGT, per germline. CDR3 size: 15 residues. Here the CDR3 DNA reads TGTGCCAGCAGTTACAGTGGGACACCTCGGGATGGCTACACCTTC. It codes for CASSYSGTPRDGYTF.

V is TRBV28 and J is TRBJ1-2, with D possibly being TRBD1 (5 bases). Trimming pared 2 bases from V and 7 bases from J, leaving 17 bases between. CDR3 length: 15 amino acids. Germline loops: CDR1 MDHEN, CDR2 SYDVKM. DNA of the CDR3: TGTGCCAGCAGTTTACAAGGGGTCGGCTTACCTGGCTACACCTTC. As protein: CASSLQGVGLPGYTF.

This sequence joins TRBV12-3 or TRBV12-4 and TRBJ2-1, with D uncertain. V was clipped by 1 base and J by 10 bases, with 5 bases between them. This CDR3 is 11 amino acids long. The CDR3 sequence is CASSLDYEQFF. DNA of the CDR3: TGTGCCAGCAGTTTAGACTACGAGCAGTTCTTC.

The gene calls are TRBV9 and TRBJ2-3; 9 bases match TRBD2. The trim removed 2 bases at V and 3 bases at J, leaving 7 bases unmatched. CDR1 is SGDLS, CDR2 YYNGEE, per germline. The CDR3 covers 16 residues. The CDR3 loop reads CASSVISGGGTDTQYF. The DNA of the CDR3 is TGTGCCAGCAGCGTGATTAGCGGGGGTGGGACAGATACGCAGTATTTT.